The rows below give T cell receptor beta chains drawn from one sample of a study of OX40 agonist ivuxolimab in advanced cancers. Some clones are missing from TCRdb's copy, which holds only in-frame ones; the method was immunoSEQ multiplex PCR. Of approximately 60,000 clones in the sample, approximately 83% were seen once. This sample comprised CD4+ or CD8+ T cells sorted from blood, obtained in a trial of the OX40 agonist ivuxolimab. Source of these receptors: an adult with an advanced solid tumor such as melanoma, head and neck, liver or kidney cancer. CDR3s include the opening cysteine and the closing phenylalanine or tryptophan. The D gene is left open where the match is weak. Clone size is stated in some rows and not others, as once, few, many or a class when expanded.

j_gene | abundance | v_gene | d_gene | CDR3nt | CDR3aa
TRBJ2-3 | - | TRBV6-6 | TRBD2 | TGTGCCAGCAGCCCACTAGCGGGGGTTCCAGATACGCAGTATTTT | CASSPLAGVPDTQYF
TRBJ2-3 | - | TRBV7-6 | - | TGTGCCAGCAGCTTTGGATCCGATACGCAGTATTTT | CASSFGSDTQYF
TRBJ2-1 | - | TRBV7-3 | TRBD2 | TGTGCCAGCAGCCCTGGGCCCGGACTAGCGGGAGTTGAGCAGTTCTTC | CASSPGPGLAGVEQFF
TRBJ2-1 | - | TRBV19 | - | TGTGCCAGTAGTCTTCGTTACAATGAGCAGTTCTTC | CASSLRYNEQFF
TRBJ2-7 | - | TRBV9 | - | TGTGCCAGCAGCGTAGATACCGGGCGAAAGCAGTACTTC | CASSVDTGRKQYF
TRBJ2-7 | - | TRBV4-1 | TRBD2 | TGCGCCAGCAGCCAACTTTTTAGCGGGACCTACGAGCAGTACTTC | CASSQLFSGTYEQYF
TRBJ2-1 | - | TRBV2 | TRBD2 | TGTGCCAGCAGAAAACAAACCGGGACTAGTACTTACAATGAGCAGTTCTTC | CASRKQTGTSTYNEQFF
TRBJ2-2 | once | TRBV5-1 | TRBD2 | TGCGCCAGCAGCCCGCCGGGACTAGCGGGAGGATTTTTGTCCGGGGAGCTGTTTTTT | CASSPPGLAGGFLSGELFF
TRBJ1-2 | - | TRBV6-5 | - | TGTGCCAGCAGTTACTCGACCCGGGAAGGCTACACCTTC | CASSYSTREGYTF
TRBJ2-2 | - | TRBV28 | - | TGTGCCAGCAGCCCCCCAACCGGGGAGCTGTTTTTT | CASSPPTGELFF
TRBJ2-7 | - | TRBV7-2 | - | TGTGCCACCTCCCCGGGGGCAGGGCGGGAGGAGCAGTACTTC | CATSPGAGREEQYF
TRBJ1-2 | - | TRBV5-1 | - | TGCGCCAGCAGCTTGGGAGGGGACGGTGGCTACACCTTC | CASSLGGDGGYTF
TRBJ1-1 | - | TRBV5-1 | - | TGCGCCAGCAGCGGGTTCGGACAGCTGAACACTGAAGCTTTCTTT | CASSGFGQLNTEAFF
TRBJ2-7 | - | TRBV4-2 | TRBD1 | TGTGCCAGCAGCCACGGGGGACAGGCCCGGAACGAGCAGTACTTC | CASSHGGQARNEQYF
TRBJ2-2 | once | TRBV14 | - | TGTGCCAGCAGCCAAGCCGGCAGGGTTACCGGGGAGCTGTTTTTT | CASSQAGRVTGELFF
TRBJ1-6 | - | TRBV9 | - | TGTGCCAGCAGCGTAGGGGGAGGCCGCTCCTATAATTCACCCCTCCACTTT | CASSVGGGRSYNSPLHF
TRBJ1-2 | - | TRBV15 | - | TGTGCCACCAGCAGAGATAACGGACTCTATGGCTACACCTTC | CATSRDNGLYGYTF
TRBJ1-2 | - | TRBV5-4 | - | TGTGCCAGCAGCACCTACGCGGGAACTAATGGCTACACCTTC | CASSTYAGTNGYTF
TRBJ2-7 | few | TRBV19 | - | TGTGCCAGTAGAGGGAGATCGACCTACGAGCAGTACTTC | CASRGRSTYEQYF
TRBJ2-1 | - | TRBV29-1 | - | TGCAGCGTCGGACACAATGAGCAGTTCTTC | CSVGHNEQFF
TRBJ1-2 | - | TRBV5-6 | - | TGTGCCAGCAGCTTGGGCGCGGGGCGGGCGAACTATGGCTACACCTTC | CASSLGAGRANYGYTF
TRBJ1-1 | once | TRBV4-1 | - | TGCGCCAGCAGCCAAGTTGCGAGGACTGAAGCTTTCTTT | CASSQVARTEAFF
TRBJ2-1 | - | TRBV27 | - | TGTGCCAGCAACGGTGGGACCGACCCCAGGGCCTACAATGAGCAGTTCTTC | CASNGGTDPRAYNEQFF
TRBJ1-5 | - | TRBV19 | - | TGTGCCAGTACGGCGGGGGCGGGTCAGCCCCAGCATTTT | CASTAGAGQPQHF
TRBJ2-2 | - | TRBV7-2 | - | TGTGCCAGCAGCTTAAATTCCGGGGAGCTGTTTTTT | CASSLNSGELFF
TRBJ2-3 | - | TRBV5-5 | TRBD2 | TGTGCCAGCAGGTGGAGACTAGCGGGAGAGGGAGATACGCAGTATTTT | CASRWRLAGEGDTQYF
TRBJ2-3 | few | TRBV5-4 | - | TGTGCCAGGCGGACCCCCTGGGGGAGTGGCGCAGATACGCAGTATTTT | CARRTPWGSGADTQYF
TRBJ2-2 | - | TRBV5-4 | - | TGTGCCAGCAGCCCGGGACAAGCGAACACCGGGGAGCTGTTTTTT | CASSPGQANTGELFF
TRBJ1-5 | - | TRBV7-7 | TRBD1 | TGTGCCAGCAGCGGGGACAGGGACCAGCCCCAGCATTTT | CASSGDRDQPQHF
TRBJ2-1 | - | TRBV5-4 | TRBD2 | TGTGCCAGCAGCTATAGCGGGAGGGCGGGCAATGAGCAGTTCTTC | CASSYSGRAGNEQFF
TRBJ2-3 | - | TRBV7-9 | TRBD2 | TGTGCCAGCAGCCTTCCTAGCGGGAGGGTTCAGGCAGATACGCAGTATTTT | CASSLPSGRVQADTQYF
TRBJ1-5 | - | TRBV7-2 | - | TGTGCCAGCAGCCCTCCGGATCAGCCCCAGCATTTT | CASSPPDQPQHF
TRBJ2-7 | - | TRBV15 | - | TGTGCCACCAGCAGATCGCCGGGTACCGCCTACGAGCAGTACTTC | CATSRSPGTAYEQYF
TRBJ2-2 | - | TRBV5-1 | - | TGCGCCAGCAGCTTGGATAGCGCAGGCGGGGAGCTGTTTTTT | CASSLDSAGGELFF
TRBJ1-5 | - | TRBV2 | TRBD1 | TGTGCCAGCACCACCGCCGGACAGGTCAACCAGCCCCAGCATTTT | CASTTAGQVNQPQHF
TRBJ2-7 | few | TRBV7-9 | TRBD2 | TGTGCCAGCAGCTTAGCGCTAGCGGGATCCTCCTACGAGCAGTACTTC | CASSLALAGSSYEQYF
TRBJ2-7 | - | TRBV27 | - | TGTGCCAGCAGTTTAACCCCTGGAAGGGTCTCCTACGAGCAGTACTTC | CASSLTPGRVSYEQYF
TRBJ1-2 | - | TRBV6-6 | - | TGTGCCAGCAGTTACGGGATCAGGGATCATGGCTACACCTTC | CASSYGIRDHGYTF
TRBJ1-4 | - | TRBV6-1 | - | TGTGCCAGCAGTGATGCGGGAAGGCTAAATGAAAAACTGTTTTTT | CASSDAGRLNEKLFF
TRBJ1-6 | - | TRBV7-7 | - | TGTGCCAGCAGCTTTATCTGTCAGGACGAGTCCTATAATTCACCCCTCCACTTT | CASSFICQDESYNSPLHF
TRBJ2-1 | - | TRBV18 | TRBD2 | TGTGCCAGCTCACCGGTTAGCGGGCGCTCCTACAATGAGCAGTTCTTC | CASSPVSGRSYNEQFF
TRBJ2-7 | - | TRBV5-1 | - | TGCGCCAGCAGCGACCGGGTCCCCTACGAGCAGTACTTC | CASSDRVPYEQYF
TRBJ1-4 | - | TRBV5-1 | - | TGCGCCAGCAGTTGGGGGTCAACTAATGAAAAACTGTTTTTT | CASSWGSTNEKLFF
TRBJ1-2 | medium-sized | TRBV19 | - | TGTGCCAGTAGTATTTCTCCCTCCCGCTATGGCTACACCTTC | CASSISPSRYGYTF
TRBJ2-7 | - | TRBV5-4 | TRBD1 | TGTGCCAGCAGCCCTCAACTCGGGACAGGCTCCTACGAGCAGTACTTC | CASSPQLGTGSYEQYF
TRBJ1-1 | - | TRBV27 | - | TGTGCCAGCAGTTTACGCCCGAACACTGAAGCTTTCTTT | CASSLRPNTEAFF
TRBJ2-7 | - | TRBV7-9 | - | TGTGCCAGCAGCTTATACAGTGCCTACGAGCAGTACTTC | CASSLYSAYEQYF
TRBJ1-2 | - | TRBV5-1 | - | TGCGCCAGCAGCGGGGCGAGGGTCGGAGGCTACACCTTC | CASSGARVGGYTF
TRBJ1-1 | - | TRBV10-2 | - | TGCGCCAGCAGACCCAGGGGTATGAACACTGAAGCTTTCTTT | CASRPRGMNTEAFF